The clone carrying this T cell receptor beta chain was observed many times. The entry originates in a study of CD8 T cells in ankylosing spondylitis. MiXCR, applied by TCRdb to the 5' RACE reads, yields one record per CDR3 protein. The data show around 120,000 distinct CDR3 sequences, approximately 9.7% seen once. Source material: blood, either unsorted or a sorted T cell fraction (not recorded which). The source of this sequence is a male donor with ankylosing spondylitis or in good health (not recorded which).

CDR3 residues: CATSRVQGGTDTQYF. The CDR3 nucleotides read TGTGCCACCAGCAGAGTACAGGGCGGCACAGATACGCAGTATTTT. The chain recombines TRBV15 with TRBJ2-3; D is possibly TRBD1 (6 bases). In germline, CDR1 is LNHNV, CDR2 YYDKDF (reference sequence). CDR3 length equals 15 residues. The ends were cut back, 1 base at V and 1 base at J, with 9 bases in the middle.